These 4 T cell receptor beta chains share one sample of origin, sequenced in a study of identical twins. TCRdb called the 5' RACE reads again in MiXCR, with one record for every CDR3 protein. The table lists approximately 670,000 distinct CDR3 sequences, over 5% of them singletons. Sequencing used naive T cells sorted from blood. Source of these receptors: a man aged 18 to 35 in good health.

This clonotype occurred a few times. The chain carries TRBV24-1 and TRBJ2-2; D tentatively fits TRBD1 or TRBD2 (5 bases each). CDR3 size: 16 residues. With 4 bases removed from V and 1 base from J, the gap between germline ends came to 12 bases. The germline V gene encodes CDR1 KGHDR and CDR2 SFDVKD. In nucleotides, the CDR3 is TGTGCCACCAGTGACTCGGGACCCCTGAACACCGGGGAGCTGTTTTTT. It yields the protein CATSDSGPLNTGELFF.

This clonotype was counted at least ten times. V gene TRBV6-2 or TRBV6-3 combines with J gene TRBJ1-1; the D gene is possibly TRBD1 (5 bases). This CDR3 has 15 amino acids. Germline values: CDR1 MNHEY, CDR2 SVGEGT. Trimming took off 5 bases at V and 2 bases at J, with 15 bases between the two ends. The CDR3, as DNA: TGTGCCAGCAGTCCCGGTGACAGAACCAACACTGAAGCTTTCTTT. This sequence encodes CASSPGDRTNTEAFF.

This clonotype was seen at least ten times. V is TRBV7-9 and J is TRBJ2-7; D not certain. The V gene lost 1 base and the J gene lost 6 bases, with 4 bases spanning the gap. CDR1 is SEHNR and CDR2 is FQNEAQ in the germline V gene (reference sequence). The CDR3 is 11 amino acids. As DNA, the CDR3 is TGTGCCAGCAGCTTAGATCGCGAGCAGTACGTC. Protein product: CASSLDREQYV.

This clonotype was recorded at least ten times. The chain employs TRBV12-3 or TRBV12-4 and TRBJ2-5; D is possibly TRBD1 (6 bases). The CDR3 runs 14 residues. Trimming shortened V by 3 bases and J by 2 bases, and 10 bases separated the two germline ends. The CDR3 region has the DNA TGTGCCAGCAGTTTCAGGGGTATTCAAGAGACCCAGTACTTC. This encodes CASSFRGIQETQYF.